The T cell receptor beta chain described here comes from a study of blood T cell repertoires in COVID-19. Only one count was recorded for this clone. The germline gives CDR1 SGHNT, CDR2 YYREEE (reference sequence). J was trimmed by 5 bases and V by 0 bases; bases with no gene match: 7. CDR3 length equals 15 residues. Donors of Cohort 3 who recovered were those that had two negative PCRs, clearance, or symptom resolution. Only in-frame clones appear in the TCRdb table, and some are missing; sequencing was by immunoSEQ multiplex PCR. The sample lists about 290,000 clones; 89% were seen once. This clonotype originated in a woman aged 40 to 50 who had recovered from COVID-19. The genes are TRBV5-4 and TRBJ1-1, with 7 bases that match TRBD1. The sequencing sample was made of PBMCs or T cells enriched from blood (not recorded which). The CDR3 region has the DNA TGTGCCAGCAGCTTGGGGGCCCAGACAGGGACTGAAGCTTTCTTT. This sequence encodes CASSLGAQTGTEAFF.